This TCR beta chain was documented in a study of CD8+ T cells in alopecia areata. Study at large: A 6-month off-drug phase came after tofacitinib, which had lasted 6 to 18 months.

Following extraction, RNA underwent reverse transcription to cDNA, which served as the sequencing template. Assay: immunoSEQ multiplex PCR; the TCRdb copy retains only in-frame clones and omits some. The sample consists of 90,000 to 100,000 clones, about two fifths of them appearing once. This CDR3 region has 17 residues. V lost 3 bases to trimming and J lost 1 base; unmatched junction nucleotides: 10. The material sequenced was CD4+ T cells sorted from blood. This receptor was identified in a human donor with alopecia areata. The chain combines TRBV23-1 with TRBJ2-5, with 8 positions matching TRBD1. TRBV23-1 belongs to the ORF category, with a function that is uncertain. The CDR3 DNA sequence: TGCGCCAGCAGTCACCCGGGCGGGACAGGTGTCCAAGAGACCCAGTACTTC. This gives the protein CASSHPGGTGVQETQYF.